The next 9 T cell receptor beta chains were all read from a single sample in a study of cytomegalovirus exposure and HLA in healthy donors. Amplification used 60 Vbeta primers and 13 Jbeta primers. Profiling relied on immunoSEQ multiplex PCR, and the TCRdb table lists in-frame clones only, not all of them. The sample lists roughly 150,000 clones, about 80% occurring once. The sequenced sample was PBMCs. The receptor source for this set is a man aged 30-40 years in good health and CMV-seronegative.

The chain is built from TRBV7-2 and TRBJ1-6, with a weak D call TRBD1 (6 bases). From germline, CDR1 is SGHTA and CDR2 FQGNSA. The CDR3 is made up of 14 amino acids. V dropped 5 bases and J dropped 10 bases, with 15 bases sitting between them. The CDR3 reads CASSRGTGISPLHF. DNA for the CDR3: TGTGCCAGCAGCCGAGGCACAGGGATCTCACCCCTCCACTTT.

The rearrangement uses TRBV5-1 and TRBJ2-5, with D maybe TRBD1 (5 bases). Trimming removed 5 bases from V and 3 bases from J, with 8 bases in between. Germline V CDR1 and CDR2: SGHRS, YFSETQ. There are 12 residues in the CDR3. CDR3 nucleotides: TGCGCCAGCAGGGTCAGGGAAGAGACCCAGTACTTC. This sequence encodes CASRVREETQYF.

Comments on this clone: The sample contains more than one DNA sequence encoding this CDR3. The V and J genes are TRBV29-1 and TRBJ1-1; D is possibly TRBD1 (6 bases). This CDR3 contains 11 residues. The V and J ends lost 6 bases and 3 bases respectively, with 8 bases between them. From germline, CDR1 is SQVTM and CDR2 ANQGSEA. This CDR3 is CSVDSYTEAFF. The DNA for the CDR3 is TGCAGCGTGGACAGCTACACTGAAGCTTTCTTT.

A remark on this clone: Other DNA sequences in this specimen translate into the identical CDR3. This chain joins TRBV9 and TRBJ2-7; D may be TRBD2 (6 bases). The CDR3 loop spans 14 amino acids. V was cut by 0 bases and J by 1 base, with 8 bases left in between. Germline CDR1 reads SGDLS; CDR2 reads YYNGEE. CDR3 DNA sequence: TGTGCCAGCAGCGTAGGCGCGGGATCCTACGAGCAGTACTTC. It specifies CASSVGAGSYEQYF.

The CDR3 loop reads CASTEGGAPSRSGNTIYF. The CDR3 bases are TGTGCCAGCACAGAGGGAGGTGCCCCAAGTAGGTCTGGAAACACCATATATTTT. The chain employs TRBV28 and TRBJ1-3, with D unclear. CDR1 MDHEN and CDR2 SYDVKM come from the germline V gene. Trimming shortened V by 7 bases and J by 1 base, and 23 bases separated the two germline ends. CDR3 size: 18 residues.

The gene calls are TRBV10-3 and TRBJ2-6; possible D gene TRBD1, 5 bases. V lost 6 bases, J lost 2 bases, and 8 bases lay in between. CDR1 is ENHRY, CDR2 SYGVKD, per germline. The CDR3 runs 14 residues. Here the CDR3 reads CAIRAGTGANVLTF. For the CDR3, the DNA is TGTGCCATCAGGGCAGGGACTGGGGCCAACGTCCTGACTTTC.

This clone was counted once. V is TRBV6-5 and J is TRBJ2-7; 7 bases match TRBD1. Trimming took 0 bases from V and 2 from J; bases not matched to a gene: 7. From germline, CDR1 is MNHEY and CDR2 SVGAGI. CDR3 size: 16 residues. The CDR3 loop is CASSYSWNRGPYEQYF. The CDR3 DNA follows: TGTGCCAGCAGTTACTCGTGGAATAGGGGGCCCTACGAGCAGTACTTC.

This clone has just a few counts. V is TRBV28 and J is TRBJ1-1, with D tentatively TRBD1 (5 bases). Germline V gives CDR1 MDHEN, CDR2 SYDVKM. V dropped 6 bases and J dropped 0 bases, with 11 bases sitting between them. This CDR3 comprises 14 residues. The DNA for the CDR3 is TGTGCCAGCAGGCAGGGACTTTTGAACACTGAAGCTTTCTTT. It is translated as CASRQGLLNTEAFF.

The chain joins TRBV10-1 to TRBJ2-5, with 10 bases lining up with TRBD2. This CDR3 region has 15 residues. The germline gives CDR1 WNHNN, CDR2 SYGVQD (reference sequence). The V segment lost 7 bases and the J segment 2 bases; nucleotides outside the gene matches: 7. The chain's CDR3 is CASIQAGGIQETQYF. Here the CDR3 DNA reads TGCGCCAGCATTCAAGCGGGAGGGATACAAGAGACCCAGTACTTC.